This T cell receptor (beta chain) was sequenced in a study of T cells after yellow fever vaccination. Each CDR3 protein is one row after TCRdb ran MiXCR on the 5' RACE reads. The repertoire holds about 260,000 distinct CDR3 sequences, 10% to 15% seen once, with about 0.54% in the top ten. This TCR came from a man aged 30 to 39 who received the YFV17D yellow fever vaccine. The material was CD4+ T cells sorted from PBMCs, obtained 45 days after the yellow fever booster vaccination.

The CDR3 region has the DNA TGTGCCAGCCAACCCGGTACGGACTACGAGCAGTACTTC. The encoded protein is CASQPGTDYEQYF. The genes are TRBV6-1 and TRBJ2-7; D is undetermined. Trimming stripped 8 bases from V and 3 bases from J, with 14 bases between. The CDR3 totals 13 residues. In germline, CDR1 is MNHNS, CDR2 SASEGT.